The subject of this entry is one T cell receptor (beta chain). The V and J ends lost 0 bases and 2 bases, in that order; junction bases with no gene match: 6. The length of the CDR3 is 17 residues. Looked up from germline, CDR1 is SGDLS and CDR2 is YYNGEE. TCRdb's table, derived via immunoSEQ multiplex PCR, lists solely in-frame clones and lacks some. Seen here are roughly 100,000 clones, about 88% observed once, and the top ten hold 5% to 5.5%. This record comes from a study of blood T cell repertoires in COVID-19. The chain couples TRBV9 to TRBJ2-2; 8 bases align to TRBD1. The TCR was taken from an elderly woman with active COVID-19. The sample taken for sequencing was peripheral blood. CDR3 protein: CASSVDPGGGNTGELFF. DNA for the CDR3: TGTGCCAGCAGCGTAGATCCAGGGGGCGGAAACACCGGGGAGCTGTTTTTT.